These 7 T cell receptor gamma chains share one sample of origin, sequenced in a study of intestinal T cells in coeliac disease. Using about 210 ng of biopsy DNA, TRG was amplified with LymphoTrack primers. With CATT, TCRdb re-called clones from the multiplex PCR reads. The sample yields roughly 350 gamma-chain clones, less than 60% seen once. Genomic DNA came from ten 5-µm formalin-fixed paraffin-embedded scrolls per case. Sequencing was performed on a duodenal biopsy. The source of these receptors is a human donor who served as a control with a normal duodenal biopsy, not a healthy volunteer.

The V and J genes are TRGV4 and TRGJP1. The CDR3 runs 16 residues. The germline CDR1 and CDR2 sequences are EGSTGY and YDSYTSSV. Trimming at V came to 2 bases and at J to 3 bases, leaving 9 bases not matched to a gene. The CDR3 DNA sequence: TGTGCCACCTGGGATGATTCAGCTGCCACTGGTTGGTTCAAGATATTT. Amino acids: CATWDDSAATGWFKIF.

This clone was detected a few times. It is likely a read error: a sequence one base away is far more abundant. The chain links TRGV4 to TRGJ1 or TRGJ2. The CDR3 spans 12 residues. The germline gives CDR1 EGSTGY, CDR2 YDSYTSSV. CDR3 in DNA: TGTGCCACCTGGGATGAATTTTATAAGAAACTTTTT. Translating it yields CATWDEFYKKLF.

The chain combines TRGV4 with TRGJ1 or TRGJ2. The V and J ends lost 6 bases and 9 bases, in that order; junction bases with no gene match: 17. The CDR3 consists of 14 residues. Germline V lookup: CDR1 EGSTGY, CDR2 YDSYTSSV. Here the CDR3 reads CATWRKPFITKKLF. The CDR3 DNA is TGTGCCACCTGGCGTAAGCCGTTTATTACTAAGAAACTCTTT.

There are a few counts of this clone. V gene TRGV2 combines with J gene TRGJP2. CDR3 length equals 13 residues. The germline V gene has CDR1 EGSNGY and CDR2 YDSYNSKV. V lost 3 bases to trimming and J lost 6 bases; unmatched junction nucleotides: 4. This chain's CDR3 is CATWDLGDWIKTF. The CDR3, as DNA: TGTGCCACCTGGGACCTTGGTGATTGGATCAAGACGTTT.

This clone was seen more than once but under ten times. The chain combines TRGV10 with TRGJP1. TRGV10 qualifies as an ORF whose function is uncertain. This CDR3 is built from 12 residues. V shed 13 bases, J shed 11 bases, and the junction held 14 bases outside the gene matches. The chain's CDR3 is CAVVGFQWFKIF. Here the CDR3 DNA reads TGTGCTGTCGTGGGATTTCAATGGTTCAAGATATTT.

The chain is built from TRGV4 and TRGJ1 or TRGJ2. CDR1 is EGSTGY, CDR2 YDSYTSSV, per germline. J gave up 3 bases and V 2 bases, and 7 bases lay outside the gene matches. The CDR3 is 14 residues long. Written as DNA, the CDR3 is TGTGCCACCTGGGATGCCACAAGTTATTATAAGAAACTCTTT. Encoded protein: CATWDATSYYKKLF.

Regarding this clone: The TCRdb protein, from a much larger clone, departs from this DNA's translation at residue 5, likely by read error; the protein shown derives from the DNA. The chain combines TRGV5 with TRGJ1 or TRGJ2. The length of the CDR3 is 11 residues. The germline CDR1 and CDR2 sequences are VINAFY and YDVSNSKD. Trimming cost V 5 bases and J 3 bases; bases outside gene matches: 1. This chain's CDR3 is CATWGYYKKLF. The CDR3 nucleotides read TGTGCCACCTGGGGTTATTATAAGAAACTCTTT.